The source of this TCR beta chain is a study of shared clonotypes between healthy human individuals (dated by TCRdb to 2020 to 2022). Regarding the research as a whole: A couple of women and three men aged 18 to 49 years were included in the cohort. To increase sequencing depth and limit assay-specific biases, TCR repertoire library preparation and sequencing were carried out by different laboratories using diverse techniques. For each donor, CD4 naive and CD4 memory were each run on three plates, CD8 naive on two plates, and CD8 memory on one plate. Between about 0.8 and 8.9 billion PBMCs per donor were obtained by leukapheresis. Blood TCR repertoires of several healthy adults were deeply sequenced to estimate repertoire size and the extent of clonotype sharing between individuals.

What the research found in general, with its limitations: When a few donors were compared, the shared fraction of clonotypes was around 4.6% for naive CD4, around 3.5% for naive CD8, about 2.5% for memory CD4, and roughly 0.43% for memory CD8. Pairwise subsampling led to the expectation that sequencing depth would affect the degree of clonotype sharing among donors. Sampling was limited to blood, and TCR repertoires in tissue likely differ from TCR repertoires in blood. Estimated clonotype richness was generally larger for naive than for memory subsets. Because the study included a small number of donors, the genetic and exposure-history diversity represented was limited. Incomplete sequencing was indicated by rarefaction of sorted-subset datasets, despite the large sequencing depth. Higher generation probabilities were observed for clonotypes shared by all four sorted-subset donors than for non-shared clonotypes.

Using the deep immunoSEQ assay, multiplex PCR amplified TCR CDR3 regions from genomic DNA. Genomic DNA extracted from each cell subset was distributed evenly over all wells of several immunoSEQ 96-well plates, and each plate served as one replicate. For sorted subsets, around 0.2 ug of genomic DNA, equivalent to roughly 30,000 T cell genomes, went into each replicate PCR. The purified libraries were quantified using a Qubit 3.0 fluorometer, sized with a Bioanalyzer 2100, and then quantified again using the KAPA Library Quantification kit. A separate single-read 150-cycle Illumina NextSeq 550 flow cell was used to sequence each immunoSEQ 96-well plate. The study's processing was this. Because the immunoSEQ output held only junctional sequences and lacked quality scores, the filtering could not match the filtering applied to full-length reads. Sequences were annotated with PyIR, a Python wrapper for IgBLAST v1.9, using IMGT germline references to assign V/J genes and CDR3. Reads were filtered out if the reads had weak V/J assignments (E-value above 1e-6), no CDR3, stop codons, out-of-frame junctions, or ambiguous translated residues. V3J clonotypes were defined as sequences sharing an identical inferred V gene, J gene, and CDR3 amino acid sequence. Percentage overlap between repertoires was computed as shared unique clonotypes divided by the size of the smaller repertoire. Three approaches were used to assess repertoire richness: RTK rarefaction, the Chao1 estimator, and Recon v2.1 estimates of unobserved clonotypes. For all TCRbeta clonotypes obtained by the gDNA method from several donors, generation probabilities were computed with OLGA. TCRdb retrieved this table from immuneACCESS and kept in-frame rearrangements only. Not all clones are present; in checked studies, unresolved V genes account for under half, and no reason is known for the remainder. V and J calls and clone size come straight from that table; D and trimming were deduced from the DNA. The sample data list about 980,000 clones, and approximately 80% of these were observed just once. Clones ranked in the top ten supply about 1.5% of the sample.

Its CDR3 holds 13 amino acids, cysteine through phenylalanine. The CDR3 DNA has 39 bases and is translated from base 1. The CDR1 and CDR2 encoded by the germline V gene (reference sequence) are SEHNR and FQNEAQ. Relative to germline, V is 3 bases shorter and J is 5 bases shorter, with 10 bases between their ends. About this clone: The target of this receptor is not known. No quality values exist for individual bases; no much larger clone is one base distant.

The donors were healthy, HIV-negative adults who had no recently reported acute infections or vaccinations. All donors were Caucasian adults living in Nashville, Tennessee, USA. CD4+ T cells were enriched through magnetic negative selection, after which naive cells were positively selected on CD45RA and the remaining negative fraction served as the memory subset. Blood was collected by leukapheresis, and PBMCs were isolated by Ficoll-Histopaque density gradient centrifugation and then cryopreserved in liquid nitrogen vapor phase. Purity and quantity of every magnetically sorted T cell population were checked by analytical flow cytometry. Genomic DNA was isolated from every sorted fraction and measured by UV absorbance on a Nanodrop 2000c.

The clonotype originates from a man aged 18 to 29 in good health. The chain is made from TRBV7-9 and TRBJ1-1; the D gene cannot be named for sure. The specimen was memory CD4+ T cells sorted from blood. According to the study, the label for this sample's cell subset or site signals: CD45RA-negative fraction. The CDR3 loop reads CASSFGGRTEAFF. The DNA reads as follows: TGTGCCAGCAGCTTCGGAGGGCGGACTGAAGCTTTCTTT.